This TCR beta chain was profiled in a study of control samples from healthy donors and cancer patients. Profiled with immunoSEQ multiplex PCR; TCRdb holds only in-frame clones, not every one. The sample shows under 200,000 clones, around 90% of them seen only once. Germline V CDR1 and CDR2: MGHRA, YSYEKL. With 1 base removed from V and 7 bases from J, the gap between germline ends came to 11 bases. The CDR3 covers 15 residues. The origin of this receptor is a woman aged 25 to 39 in good health. This sequence joins TRBV4-1 and TRBJ1-6, with a possible D match to TRBD1 (5 bases). The sample consisted of blood. DNA for the CDR3: TGCGCCAGCAGCCAAGTGGCCAGGGAGAATTCACCCCTCCACTTT. The encoded protein is CASSQVARENSPLHF.